Listed below are T cell receptor beta chains from one sample, sequenced in a study of shared clonotypes between healthy human individuals. Assay used: immunoSEQ multiplex PCR; TCRdb lists only in-frame clones, some missing. This table holds 2.3 million or so clones, 85% to 95% found once. The sequenced sample was naive CD4+ T cells from PBMCs. The receptors stem from a man between 18 and 35 years old in good health. Some clones in this sample may be carry-over from other donors' samples. The CDR3 runs from the conserved cysteine through the conserved F or W. The order of the fields is V gene, J gene, D gene, clone size, CDR3 protein, CDR3 DNA. D genes are given only for firm matches. The size of a clone is reported for some rows only, either as once, few or many, or as a class for expanded clones.

TRBV29-1	TRBJ2-7	TRBD1	once	CSVEDSGGRGFYEQYF	TGCAGCGTTGAAGATTCAGGGGGTCGGGGTTTCTACGAGCAGTACTTC
TRBV6-5	TRBJ1-3	.	.	CASSPREGGNTIYF	TGTGCCAGCAGCCCCAGGGAAGGTGGAAACACCATATATTTT
TRBV7-3	TRBJ2-7	.	.	CASSLIGRTYEQYF	TGTGCCAGCAGCTTAATCGGCAGGACCTACGAGCAGTACTTC
TRBV2	TRBJ2-7	.	.	CASSEYGGSKDTGGYEQYF	TGTGCCAGCAGTGAATATGGGGGAAGTAAGGATACCGGAGGATACGAGCAGTACTTC
TRBV27	TRBJ1-1	TRBD1	.	CASSSFGGRGWANTEAFF	TGTGCCAGCAGTTCTTTTGGGGGCAGGGGGTGGGCGAACACTGAAGCTTTCTTT
TRBV19	TRBJ1-2	TRBD1	.	CASSIQGDGYGYTF	TGTGCCAGTAGTATACAGGGGGATGGCTATGGCTACACCTTC
TRBV7-2	TRBJ2-1	.	.	CASSHSLGRGYNEQFF	TGTGCCAGCAGCCATTCTTTGGGACGGGGGTACAATGAGCAGTTCTTC
TRBV28	TRBJ1-2	.	.	CASSLRAGSGYTF	TGTGCCAGCAGTTTACGAGCGGGTAGCGGCTACACCTTC
TRBV28	TRBJ2-7	TRBD2	.	CASGGSQTYEQYF	TGTGCCAGCGGCGGGAGCCAAACCTACGAGCAGTACTTC
TRBV4-1	TRBJ2-1	.	.	CASSQGVEEGRFF	TGCGCCAGCAGCCAAGGGGTGGAGGAAGGTCGGTTCTTC
TRBV6-1	TRBJ1-1	TRBD1	.	CASSGDRGTEAFF	TGTGCCAGCAGTGGGGACAGGGGAACTGAAGCTTTCTTT
TRBV27	TRBJ2-5	.	.	CASSLGVFQETQYF	TGTGCCAGCAGTCTAGGGGTCTTCCAAGAGACCCAGTACTTC
TRBV28	TRBJ2-1	TRBD2	.	CASRGRGDEQFF	TGTGCCAGCAGGGGGAGGGGCGATGAGCAGTTCTTC
TRBV13	TRBJ2-2	TRBD2	once	CASSSSGTSGRTGELFF	TGTGCCAGCAGCTCGTCCGGGACTAGCGGGAGGACCGGGGAGCTGTTTTTT
TRBV2	TRBJ1-6	.	once	CASSVIQRNSPLHF	TGTGCCAGCAGTGTAATACAGCGAAATTCACCCCTCCACTTT
TRBV28	TRBJ1-2	TRBD1	.	CASSAGTGNPWGYTF	TGTGCCAGCAGCGCCGGGACAGGGAATCCCTGGGGCTACACCTTC
TRBV5-1	TRBJ1-2	.	.	CASSLGGNANYGYTF	TGCGCCAGCAGCTTGGGAGGGAACGCTAACTATGGCTACACCTTC
TRBV5-1	TRBJ1-2	.	.	CASSLAYRAYGYTF	TGCGCCAGCAGCTTGGCCTACAGGGCTTATGGCTACACCTTC